These 32 T cell receptor beta chains came from one sample sequenced in a study of patients and donors after allogeneic stem cell transplantation. TCRdb reanalysed the RT-PCR reads using MiXCR and keeps one entry per CDR3 protein. This sample has about 410,000 distinct CDR3 sequences, with approximately 16% found just once. The source material was blood, either unsorted or a sorted T cell fraction (not recorded which). Every receptor here comes from a human donor who was either an allogeneic HSCT recipient or a stem cell or donor lymphocyte infusion donor (not recorded which). It is not recorded whose cells these are; they may come from a transplant donor.

The table lists this clonotype with a few counts. This sequence joins TRBV30 and TRBJ1-1, with D unresolved. Trimming removed 0 bases at V and 1 base at J, with 9 bases between. Germline V CDR1 and CDR2: GTSNPN, SVGIG (reference sequence). The CDR3 runs 14 residues. CDR3 DNA: TGTGCCTGGAGTGTAACGGACGCGAACACTGAAGCTTTCTTT. It encodes CAWSVTDANTEAFF.

This clonotype showed up many times. The chain links TRBV6-4 to TRBJ1-1; D remains ambiguous. The germline V gene encodes CDR1 MRHNA and CDR2 SNTAGT. The CDR3 is 13 amino acids. The ends were cut back, 6 bases at V and 0 bases at J, with 8 bases in the middle. The chain's CDR3 is CASSEGLNTEAFF. DNA for the CDR3: TGTGCCAGCAGCGAAGGGCTGAACACTGAAGCTTTCTTT.

This clonotype was seen a few times. The genes are TRBV4-1 and TRBJ1-5; a weak D match, TRBD1 (5 bases). Looked up from germline, CDR1 is MGHRA and CDR2 is YSYEKL. The CDR3 contains 15 residues. Trimming cost V 3 bases and J 3 bases, with 12 bases left between them. CDR3 DNA: TGCGCCAGCAGCCACCTTCTGGGGGACAATCAGCCCCAGCATTTT. Translated: CASSHLLGDNQPQHF.

This clonotype was counted only a few times. The genes are TRBV27 and TRBJ1-5; TRBD1 is a possible D gene (5 bases). The CDR3 is 15 residues long. Germline CDR1 is MNHEY and CDR2 is SMNVEV (reference sequence). V lost 3 bases to trimming and J lost 4 bases, with 13 bases between them. The CDR3 coding sequence is TGTGCCAGCAGTTTGTGGGGGGGTGGAAATCAGCCCCAGCATTTT. Amino acids: CASSLWGGGNQPQHF.

In its sample, this clonotype was seen a few times. This chain uses TRBV12-3 or TRBV12-4 with TRBJ2-1; D is unresolved. V was shortened by 2 bases and J by 6 bases, with 5 bases between the two germline ends. CDR3 size: 12 residues. The CDR3 loop is CASSLLFNEQFF. The DNA of the CDR3 is TGTGCCAGCAGTTTATTGTTCAATGAGCAGTTCTTC.

This clonotype was counted a few times. The rearrangement links TRBV4-1 to TRBJ2-3; 10 bases are shared with TRBD2. Germline V gene lookup returns CDR1 MGHRA and CDR2 YSYEKL. CDR3 length: 13 amino acids. V lost 4 bases to trimming and J lost 14 bases; unmatched junction nucleotides: 9. CDR3: CASSLIAGGPTYF. Written as DNA, the CDR3 is TGCGCCAGCAGCCTGATAGCGGGGGGCCCAACGTATTTT.

This clonotype showed up just a few times. The rearrangement joins TRBV7-2 to TRBJ1-1; no clear D. Germline V CDR1 and CDR2: SGHTA, FQGNSA. The CDR3 runs 14 residues. Trimming shortened V by 2 bases and J by 8 bases, and 15 bases separated the two germline ends. DNA of the CDR3: TGTGCCAGCAGCTTACCACGGACCGAAGCGGAAGCTTTCTTT. Residues: CASSLPRTEAEAFF.

The V and J genes are TRBV9 and TRBJ2-3; 12 nucleotides match TRBD2. The CDR3 consists of 15 residues. The V gene's germline CDR1 is SGDLS and CDR2 YYNGEE. Trimming took 0 bases from V and 5 from J; bases not matched to a gene: 1. Here the CDR3 reads CASSVGTSGEDTQYF. CDR3 coding DNA: TGTGCCAGCAGCGTAGGGACTAGCGGGGAAGATACGCAGTATTTT.

The V gene is TRBV5-1, the J gene TRBJ2-3, with 13 bases that match TRBD2. Germline loops: CDR1 SGHRS, CDR2 YFSETQ. This CDR3 has 16 residues. V lost 4 bases, J lost 2 bases, and 4 bases stayed unmatched. Here the CDR3 reads CASSRTSGGVTDTQYF. CDR3 coding DNA: TGCGCCAGCAGCAGGACTAGCGGGGGCGTCACAGATACGCAGTATTTT.

This clonotype came up many times. CDR3 nucleotides: TGCGCCAGCAGCTTACGATTAGGACAGGGTCCTTCACCCCTCCACTTT. Translation: CASSLRLGQGPSPLHF. V gene TRBV5-1 combines with J gene TRBJ1-6; 8 bases are a match to TRBD1. With V trimmed by 2 bases and J by 9 bases, 10 bases remained unmatched. The germline V gene encodes CDR1 SGHRS and CDR2 YFSETQ. The CDR3 is 16 residues long.

The genes are TRBV29-1 and TRBJ2-3, with 15 nucleotides matching TRBD2. Unmatched junction bases numbered 7, after V lost 7 bases and J lost 8 bases. CDR3 length equals 14 residues. Germline V gene sequence: CDR1 SQVTM, CDR2 ANQGSEA. CDR3 nucleotides: TGCAGCGCTGGGACTAGCGGGAGGAGTGGTACGCAGTATTTT. Its translation is CSAGTSGRSGTQYF.

This sequence joins TRBV7-2 and TRBJ2-3; weak D call: TRBD2 (6 bases). Trimming took 5 bases from V and 4 from J, leaving 10 bases between them. The length of the CDR3 is 13 residues. CDR1 and CDR2 (germline): SGHTA, FQGNSA. The DNA of the CDR3 is TGTGCCAGCAGCAGGGACTCCTCAGATACGCAGTATTTT. This gives the protein CASSRDSSDTQYF. The entire variable domain, with the rest obtained from reference TRBV7-2 and TRBJ2-3, is as follows: GAGVSQSPSNKVTEKGKDVELRCDPISGHTALYWYRQSLGQGLEFLIYFQGNSAPDKSGLPSDRFSAERTGGSVSTLTIQRTQQEDSAVYLCASSRDSSDTQYFGPGTRLTVL.

This clonotype was detected ten times or more. The chain uses TRBV10-3 and TRBJ2-7; unclear D gene. CDR3 size: 17 residues. The germline CDR1 and CDR2 sequences are ENHRY and SYGVKD. The V end lost 4 bases, the J end lost 7 bases, and 26 bases lay between the germline ends. CDR3 sequence: CAISGIISSNLLKEQYF. The CDR3, as DNA: TGTGCCATCAGTGGTATAATCAGCTCGAACCTTTTGAAGGAGCAGTACTTC.

This clonotype was recorded a few times. The chain uses TRBV4-3 and TRBJ1-1; D call uncertain. The CDR3 has 15 residues. V dropped 3 bases and J dropped 1 base, with 12 bases sitting between them. Germline lookup yields CDR1 LGHNA and CDR2 YSLEER. CDR3 in amino acids: CASSQDDRRNTEAFF. In DNA, the CDR3 is TGCGCCAGCAGCCAGGACGACCGGAGGAACACTGAAGCTTTCTTT.

Only a few counts were recorded for this clonotype. V gene TRBV5-5 combines with J gene TRBJ2-1, with 7 positions matching TRBD2. V dropped 2 bases and J dropped 8; count of bases not matched to a gene: 10. Looked up from germline, CDR1 is SGHKS and CDR2 is YYEKEE (reference sequence). The CDR3 has 15 residues. CDR3 sequence reads: CASSFLPGTNDEQFF. The CDR3 DNA follows: TGTGCCAGCAGCTTTTTACCCGGGACTAACGATGAGCAGTTCTTC. The whole variable domain, remainder taken from reference TRBV5-5 and TRBJ2-1, is DAGVTQSPTHLIKTRGQQVTLRCSPISGHKSVSWYQQVLGQGPQFIFQYYEKEERGRGNFPDRFSARQFPNYSSELNVNALLLGDSALYLCASSFLPGTNDEQFFGPGTRLTVL.

This clonotype has a handful of counts. The rearrangement joins TRBV7-2 to TRBJ2-5, with no clear D. Germline V gene data show CDR1 as SGHTA and CDR2 as FQGNSA. V was pared by 2 bases and J by 3 bases, with 4 bases between. This CDR3 is 12 amino acids long. CDR3 protein: CASSLSKETQYF. In DNA, the CDR3 is TGTGCCAGCAGCTTATCTAAAGAGACCCAGTACTTC.

The V gene is TRBV12-3 or TRBV12-4, the J gene TRBJ1-5; no definite D call. This CDR3 spans 14 amino acids. Trimming stripped 6 bases from V and 1 base from J, with 10 bases between. In nucleotides, the CDR3 is TGTGCCAGCAGCCCGCGGAGGAGCAATCAGCCCCAGCATTTT. Protein sequence: CASSPRRSNQPQHF.

The table lists this clonotype with many counts. This chain connects TRBV12-3 or TRBV12-4 to TRBJ2-7; D gene unclear. V was clipped by 5 bases and J by 3 bases, with 8 bases between them. The CDR3 is 12 amino acids. The CDR3 DNA reads TGTGCCAGCAGTCACTTACTCTACGAGCAGTACTTC. Translated, it gives CASSHLLYEQYF.

The rearrangement uses TRBV20-1 and TRBJ1-2, with TRBD1 as a possible D gene (6 bases). The germline V gene has CDR1 DFQATT and CDR2 SNEGSKA (reference sequence). The CDR3 is 15 residues long. Between the trimmed V and J ends, which lost 3 bases and 4 bases, there was a span of 18 bases. CDR3 residues: CSASSIQGKGYGYTF. The CDR3 region has the DNA TGCAGTGCTAGTTCGATACAGGGAAAAGGCTATGGCTACACCTTC.

This chain uses TRBV20-1 with TRBJ1-2, with D unclear. CDR3 length: 13 amino acids. Germline values: CDR1 DFQATT, CDR2 SNEGSKA (reference sequence). Trimming cost V 5 bases and J 3 bases, with 13 bases left between them. The CDR3 is CSAWTFGHYGYTF. In DNA form, the CDR3 reads TGCAGTGCTTGGACGTTTGGGCACTATGGCTACACCTTC.

This clonotype occurred many times. The rearrangement links TRBV12-3 or TRBV12-4 to TRBJ1-2; no firm D call. Trimming removed 1 base at V and 5 bases at J, with 11 bases between. This CDR3 has 14 residues. This CDR3 is CASSLGDLGYGYTF. The DNA of the CDR3 is TGTGCCAGCAGTTTAGGGGATCTAGGGTATGGCTACACCTTC.

This clonotype was detected a few times. The chain uses TRBV12-3 or TRBV12-4 and TRBJ2-3; 12 bases agree with TRBD2. The CDR3 runs to 16 residues. J lost 3 bases, V lost 7 bases, and 8 bases had no gene match. The CDR3: CASTLLAGGGTDTQYF. Written as DNA, the CDR3 is TGTGCCAGCACCCTACTAGCGGGAGGTGGGACAGATACGCAGTATTTT.

This rearrangement joins TRBV19 to TRBJ2-7, with 8 bases aligning to TRBD1. The V gene's germline CDR1 is LNHDA and CDR2 SQIVND (reference sequence). This CDR3 comprises 14 residues. Unmatched junction bases numbered 4, after V lost 6 bases and J lost 0 bases. Written as DNA, the CDR3 is TGTGCCAGTAGAGGGACAGGAACCTCCTACGAGCAGTACTTC. This sequence encodes CASRGTGTSYEQYF.

At least ten counts were recorded for this clonotype. The chain has TRBV6-1 and TRBJ2-6, with a weak D call TRBD1 (7 bases). The CDR3 has 15 residues. V lost 7 bases to trimming and J lost 2 bases, with 12 bases between them. From germline, CDR1 is MNHNS and CDR2 SASEGT. The CDR3, as DNA: TGTGCCAGCAATGGGGGGACAGCTGGGGCCAACGTCCTGACTTTC. This gives the protein CASNGGTAGANVLTF.

The chain recombines TRBV9 with TRBJ2-1, with D perhaps matching TRBD2 (6 bases). This CDR3 region has 16 residues. CDR1 is SGDLS and CDR2 is YYNGEE in the germline V gene. Trimming took 3 bases from V and 1 from J, leaving 14 bases between them. The CDR3 region has the DNA TGTGCCAGCAGCGGGGGTCTAGGAGGGTCCTACAATGAGCAGTTCTTC. Translation: CASSGGLGGSYNEQFF.

This clonotype was recorded many times. This chain joins TRBV29-1 and TRBJ1-1, with a possible D match to TRBD1 (6 bases). This CDR3 is 15 amino acids long. The germline V gene encodes CDR1 SQVTM and CDR2 ANQGSEA. Trimming shortened V by 1 base and J by 0 bases, and 12 bases separated the two germline ends. The CDR3: CSVEGAGAMNTEAFF. The CDR3 DNA reads as TGCAGCGTTGAAGGGGCAGGGGCCATGAACACTGAAGCTTTCTTT.

This clonotype was found many times. The gene calls are TRBV5-6 and TRBJ2-1; 8 bases agree with TRBD1. This CDR3 contains 14 residues. J lost 8 bases, V lost 3 bases, and 7 bases had no gene match. Germline V lookup: CDR1 SGHDT, CDR2 YYEEEE. The CDR3: CASSWWTGLDEQFF. DNA of the CDR3: TGTGCCAGCAGCTGGTGGACAGGGTTAGATGAGCAGTTCTTC.

V is TRBV7-3 and J is TRBJ1-1; 7 positions agree with TRBD1. Germline CDR1 and CDR2: SGHTA and FQGTGA. The CDR3 sequence is 16 residues long. The V and J ends lost 5 bases and 4 bases, in that order; junction bases with no gene match: 13. The CDR3 region is CASSRPPPRGLTEAFF. CDR3 nucleotides: TGTGCCAGCAGCCGCCCCCCCCCGAGGGGGCTCACTGAAGCTTTCTTT.

The chain recombines TRBV5-8 with TRBJ2-2; possible D gene TRBD2, 6 bases. V lost 0 bases to trimming and J lost 7 bases, with 13 bases between them. The CDR3 length is 15 residues. Germline lookup yields CDR1 SGHTS and CDR2 YDEGEE. The CDR3 loop is CASSLGLVAIGELFF. CDR3 nucleotide sequence: TGTGCCAGCAGCTTGGGACTAGTAGCAATCGGGGAGCTGTTTTTT. The whole variable domain, remainder taken from reference TRBV5-8 and TRBJ2-2, is EAGVTQSPTHLIKTRGQQATLRCSPISGHTSVYWYQQALGLGLQFLLWYDEGEERNRGNFPPRFSGRQFPNYSSELNVNALELEDSALYLCASSLGLVAIGELFFGEGSRLTVL.

This clonotype was found a few times. The V and J genes are TRBV4-1 and TRBJ1-1, with D possibly TRBD1 on 5 matching bases. The CDR3 has 15 residues. Per the germline V gene, CDR1 is MGHRA and CDR2 is YSYEKL. The V end lost 1 base, the J end lost 5 bases, and 14 bases lay between the germline ends. CDR3 DNA sequence: TGCGCCAGCAGCCAAGGGGGCGGGGGTGGGACTGAAGCTTTCTTT. Translating gives CASSQGGGGGTEAFF.

As DNA, the CDR3 is TGTGCCAGCAGTGAAGGGCCAGGGGTTTGGAACACTGAAGCTTTCTTT. Translation: CASSEGPGVWNTEAFF. The chain is built from TRBV2 and TRBJ1-1; D may be TRBD1 (6 bases). Germline V CDR1 and CDR2: SNHLY, FYNNEI. Trimming took 1 base from V and 1 from J, leaving 13 bases between them. The CDR3 covers 16 residues.

In DNA, the CDR3 is TGCGCCAGCAGCTTTGGGGGCGGCTCACCCCTCCACTTT. Encoded protein: CASSFGGGSPLHF. The gene calls are TRBV5-1 and TRBJ1-6; D is perhaps TRBD1 (6 bases). Trimming stripped 2 bases from V and 10 bases from J, with 10 bases between. CDR3 length equals 13 residues. CDR1 SGHRS and CDR2 YFSETQ come from the germline V gene.